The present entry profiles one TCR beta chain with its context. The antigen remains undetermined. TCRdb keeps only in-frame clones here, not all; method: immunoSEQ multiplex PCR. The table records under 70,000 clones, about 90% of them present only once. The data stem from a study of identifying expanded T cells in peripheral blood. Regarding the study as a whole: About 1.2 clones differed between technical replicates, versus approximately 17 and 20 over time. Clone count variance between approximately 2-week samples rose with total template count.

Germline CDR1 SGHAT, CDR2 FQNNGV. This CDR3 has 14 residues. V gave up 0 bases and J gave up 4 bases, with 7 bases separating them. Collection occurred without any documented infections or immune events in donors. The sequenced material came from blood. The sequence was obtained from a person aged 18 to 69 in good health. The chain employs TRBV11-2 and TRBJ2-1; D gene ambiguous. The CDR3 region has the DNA TGTGCCAGCAGCTTAGATCTCGGGTACAATGAGCAGTTCTTC. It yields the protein CASSLDLGYNEQFF.